Listed here are 31 T cell receptor beta chains from one sample, sequenced in a study of T cell responses to AZD1222 COVID-19 vaccine. Using immunoSEQ multiplex PCR, the repertoire was profiled, and TCRdb retains in-frame clones only, with some absent. The sample holds under 200,000 clones, roughly 92% seen once. The source was peripheral blood, collected 28 days after the second dose of the MenACWY control vaccine. Every receptor here comes from an adult who received the MenACWY meningococcal vaccine as a control.

This clone was seen only a few times. This chain links TRBV5-6 with TRBJ2-7; possible D gene TRBD1, 6 bases. The CDR3 is 16 residues long. Trimming left V 4 bases short and J 4 bases short, with 21 bases between. Germline V lookup: CDR1 SGHDT, CDR2 YYEEEE. The CDR3 is CASSLGPTGTLYEQYF. Written as DNA, the CDR3 is TGTGCCAGCAGCCTAGGTCCGACAGGCACTCTTTACGAGCAGTACTTC.

V usage is TRBV7-3 and J usage is TRBJ1-2, with D possibly TRBD1 on 5 matching bases. Germline loops: CDR1 SGHTA, CDR2 FQGTGA. V was pared by 5 bases and J by 8 bases, with 18 bases between. The CDR3 totals 14 residues. CDR3 DNA sequence: TGTGCCAGCAGCCCATCCGGGGCAGGGCAAGGCTACACCTTC. Translation: CASSPSGAGQGYTF.

The V and J genes are TRBV6-1 and TRBJ1-1; no definite D call. Germline V gene sequence: CDR1 MNHNS, CDR2 SASEGT. The CDR3 extends over 13 amino acids. Trimming cost V 4 bases and J 0 bases, with 6 bases left between them. CDR3: CASSAQMNTEAFF. The CDR3 DNA is TGTGCCAGCAGTGCACAGATGAACACTGAAGCTTTCTTT.

V and J are TRBV5-1 and TRBJ2-5, with 14 bases fitting TRBD2. V shed 4 bases and J 4 bases; nucleotides not matched to a gene: 15. Germline V gene data show CDR1 as SGHRS and CDR2 as YFSETQ. The CDR3 totals 19 residues. CDR3 protein: CASSAAPGLAGEKGETQYF. CDR3 sequence (DNA): TGCGCCAGCAGCGCCGCCCCGGGACTAGCGGGAGAAAAGGGAGAGACCCAGTACTTC.

The rearrangement links TRBV2 to TRBJ2-3; 9 bases map to TRBD2. The CDR3 sequence is 17 residues long. V dropped 4 bases and J dropped 3; count of bases not matched to a gene: 11. Germline CDR1 reads SNHLY; CDR2 reads FYNNEI. CDR3: CASSGPAGGGGTDTQYF. CDR3 in DNA: TGTGCCAGCAGTGGTCCAGCGGGGGGAGGTGGGACAGATACGCAGTATTTT.

The chain is built from TRBV27 and TRBJ1-3; no clear D gene. The CDR3 is made up of 13 amino acids. V lost 6 bases and J 0 bases, leaving 6 bases between the germline ends. Germline V gene sequence: CDR1 MNHEY, CDR2 SMNVEV (reference sequence). CDR3 coding DNA: TGTGCCAGCAGGTCCCCCTCTGGAAACACCATATATTTT. This sequence encodes CASRSPSGNTIYF.

The CDR3 region has the DNA TGTGCCAGCAGTTTATACGGGTTAAGCCAGCCCCAGCATTTT. As protein: CASSLYGLSQPQHF. The chain combines TRBV28 with TRBJ1-5; D remains ambiguous. The CDR3 is 14 residues long. Germline CDR1 reads MDHEN; CDR2 reads SYDVKM. V lost 1 base to trimming and J lost 7 bases, with 11 bases between them.

V is TRBV24-1 and J is TRBJ2-2; perhaps TRBD1 as D (5 bases). The germline gives CDR1 KGHDR, CDR2 SFDVKD. The CDR3 has 15 amino acids. The V end was cut by 7 bases, the J end by 0 bases, with 11 bases between. CDR3 loop: CATSRTPANTGELFF. Here the CDR3 DNA reads TGTGCCACCAGCAGGACACCCGCGAACACCGGGGAGCTGTTTTTT.

V usage is TRBV9 and J usage is TRBJ1-6; D is unresolved. Germline V lookup: CDR1 SGDLS, CDR2 YYNGEE. The CDR3 consists of 15 residues. V lost 2 bases and J lost 6, with 12 bases in between. CDR3 in DNA: TGTGCCAGCAGCGTTGACGACCTTACTAATTCACCCCTCCACTTT. Translating gives CASSVDDLTNSPLHF.

The V gene is TRBV29-1, the J gene TRBJ1-1; D ambiguous. V lost 8 bases and J lost 2, with 18 bases in between. The CDR3 is 14 residues long. Germline assignment: CDR1 SQVTM and CDR2 ANQGSEA. The CDR3 region has the DNA TGCAGCTTGAGCCCTAGGGCAGTTAACACTGAAGCTTTCTTT. Amino acids: CSLSPRAVNTEAFF.

This chain joins TRBV14 and TRBJ1-3, with D maybe TRBD1 (6 bases). The CDR3 runs to 15 residues. CDR1 and CDR2 from the germline V gene are SGHDN and FVKESK. Trimming took 6 bases from V and 4 from J, leaving 16 bases between them. CDR3 protein: CASSQGRSLGNTIYF. The CDR3 DNA follows: TGTGCCAGCAGTCAGGGGCGGTCTCTCGGAAACACCATATATTTT.

The V and J genes are TRBV12-3 or TRBV12-4 and TRBJ2-5, with D perhaps TRBD2 (6 bases). The CDR3 extends over 13 amino acids. V was clipped by 6 bases and J by 2 bases, with 10 bases between them. As DNA, the CDR3 is TGTGCCAGCAGCACCGGACTACAAGAGACCCAGTACTTC. This sequence encodes CASSTGLQETQYF.

The chain couples TRBV7-9 to TRBJ1-5; the D is unclear. Between the trimmed V and J ends, which lost 5 bases and 2 bases, there was a span of 7 bases. CDR3 size: 13 residues. Per the germline V gene, CDR1 is SEHNR and CDR2 is FQNEAQ (reference sequence). The CDR3 protein is CASSHGGNQPQHF. The CDR3 DNA reads as TGTGCCAGCAGCCACGGTGGCAATCAGCCCCAGCATTTT.

This chain uses TRBV30 with TRBJ2-1, with 9 bases identical to TRBD2. CDR1 GTSNPN and CDR2 SVGIG come from the germline V gene (reference sequence). The CDR3 extends over 16 amino acids. Trimming at V came to 5 bases and at J to 5 bases, leaving 13 bases not matched to a gene. The CDR3 loop reads CAWGKGREGMDNEQFF. The DNA of the CDR3 is TGTGCCTGGGGAAAGGGGCGGGAGGGTATGGACAATGAGCAGTTCTTC.

A few counts support this clone. This CDR3 reads CASSPGQGSYEQYF. The CDR3 DNA sequence: TGTGCCAGCAGTCCGGGACAGGGATCATACGAGCAGTACTTC. The V and J genes are TRBV2 and TRBJ2-7; 9 bases line up with TRBD1. Germline V gene sequence: CDR1 SNHLY, CDR2 FYNNEI. The CDR3 runs to 14 residues. V was pared by 5 bases and J by 4 bases, with 6 bases of the junction left unmatched.

DNA of the CDR3: TGTGCCACCAGTGGGGGGGTTGGCACTGAAGCTTTCTTT. Its translation: CATSGGVGTEAFF. J is TRBJ1-1 and V is TRBV24-1; maybe TRBD1 (5 bases). The CDR3 loop spans 13 amino acids. Germline V gene sequence: CDR1 KGHDR, CDR2 SFDVKD. The V gene lost 5 bases and the J gene lost 4 bases, with 10 bases spanning the gap.

A word on this clone: This same CDR3 is encoded by further DNA sequences in the sample. V gene TRBV12-3 or TRBV12-4 combines with J gene TRBJ1-2; D call uncertain. V lost 1 base and J lost 3, with 3 bases in between. The CDR3 extends over 12 amino acids. CDR3: CASSLEDYGYTF. CDR3 in DNA: TGTGCCAGCAGTTTAGAGGACTATGGCTACACCTTC.

The genes are TRBV6-2 or TRBV6-3 and TRBJ2-1; 7 nucleotides line up with TRBD2. CDR1 and CDR2 (germline): MNHEY, SVGEGT. The CDR3 runs 13 residues. V shed 4 bases and J 7 bases; nucleotides not matched to a gene: 4. The CDR3 reads CASSSGGSNEQFF. The DNA of the CDR3 is TGTGCCAGCAGTTCGGGCGGGAGTAATGAGCAGTTCTTC.

Only one count was recorded for this clone. This chain connects TRBV7-9 to TRBJ2-7, with no clear D. Trimming stripped 1 base from V and 2 bases from J, with 12 bases between. The germline V gene encodes CDR1 SEHNR and CDR2 FQNEAQ (reference sequence). This CDR3 is 15 amino acids long. CDR3 nucleotides: TGTGCCAGCAGCTTAGAGGGTATCCGGGCCTACGAGCAGTACTTC. Amino acid sequence: CASSLEGIRAYEQYF.

The chain carries TRBV7-9 and TRBJ2-7; 7 nucleotides match TRBD2. CDR1 and CDR2 (germline): SEHNR, FQNEAQ (reference sequence). Trimming took 0 bases from V and 1 from J; bases not matched to a gene: 0. The length of the CDR3 is 14 residues. CDR3 nucleotides: TGTGCCAGCAGCTTAGCGGGAGGGTCCTACGAGCAGTACTTC. This translates into CASSLAGGSYEQYF. The whole variable domain, remainder taken from reference TRBV7-9 and TRBJ2-7, is DTGVSQNPRHKITKRGQNVTFRCDPISEHNRLYWYRQTLGQGPEFLTYFQNEAQLEKSRLLSDRFSAERPKGSFSTLEIQRTEQGDSAMYLCASSLAGGSYEQYFGPGTRLTVT.

Only one count was recorded for this clone. This rearrangement joins TRBV27 to TRBJ2-1; 8 bases match TRBD1. CDR3 size: 15 residues. Germline CDR1 and CDR2: MNHEY and SMNVEV (reference sequence). V shed 2 bases, J shed 3 bases, and the junction held 3 bases outside the gene matches. The CDR3 sequence is CASSLVGQGYNEQFF. The CDR3 region has the DNA TGTGCCAGCAGTTTAGTTGGACAGGGCTACAATGAGCAGTTCTTC.

This rearrangement joins TRBV20-1 to TRBJ2-7, with a tentative D call TRBD2 (5 bases). CDR1 and CDR2 (germline): DFQATT, SNEGSKA (reference sequence). The CDR3 runs 14 residues. Between the trimmed V and J ends, which lost 3 bases and 7 bases, there was a span of 19 bases. The CDR3 protein is CSASDDRSVGEQYF. CDR3 sequence (DNA): TGCAGTGCTAGTGATGATCGTAGCGTAGGTGAGCAGTACTTC.

The chain is built from TRBV23-1 and TRBJ2-2; 9 bases are shared with TRBD1. TRBV23-1 is annotated as an ORF whose role is uncertain. The CDR3 consists of 20 residues. V was clipped by 3 bases and J by 0 bases; unmatched bases: 14. The CDR3 bases are TGCGCCAGCAGTCACTTTTCCGGGACAGGGCCCTCCGCGAACACCGGGGAGCTGTTTTTT. It specifies CASSHFSGTGPSANTGELFF.

The chain links TRBV7-8 to TRBJ1-1; D is possibly TRBD1 (6 bases). This CDR3 comprises 16 residues. V was shortened by 1 base and J by 0 bases, with 12 bases between the two germline ends. Looked up from germline, CDR1 is SGHVS and CDR2 is FQNEAQ. In DNA, the CDR3 is TGTGCCAGCAGCTTAGGGGGGGCGGCGATGAACACTGAAGCTTTCTTT. Its protein is CASSLGGAAMNTEAFF.

Here the CDR3 DNA reads TGTGCCAGTACGGACAGGACCACTCCGGGAGAAAAACTGTTTTTT. Amino acid sequence: CASTDRTTPGEKLFF. This chain connects TRBV19 to TRBJ1-4; 7 bases agree with TRBD1. This CDR3 has 15 amino acids. Per germline, CDR1 LNHDA and CDR2 SQIVND (reference sequence). V gave up 7 bases and J gave up 8 bases; unmatched junction bases: 13.

The genes are TRBV7-9 and TRBJ2-2; 8 nucleotides match TRBD2. Germline V gene lookup returns CDR1 SEHNR and CDR2 FQNEAQ (reference sequence). Trimming at V came to 3 bases and at J to 6 bases, leaving 3 bases not matched to a gene. The CDR3 is 14 residues long. CDR3 coding DNA: TGTGCCAGCAGCTTGGGACTAGTTCCCGGGGAGCTGTTTTTT. Translation: CASSLGLVPGELFF.

The V gene is TRBV10-1, the J gene TRBJ2-3; 9 bases agree with TRBD1. CDR1 and CDR2 from the germline V gene are WNHNN and SYGVQD (reference sequence). This CDR3 is 17 amino acids long. Unmatched junction bases numbered 9, after V lost 0 bases and J lost 5 bases. CDR3 in amino acids: CASSESEGQGWEDTQYF. CDR3 bases: TGCGCCAGCAGTGAGTCGGAGGGACAGGGTTGGGAAGATACGCAGTATTTT.

This clone has only one observation. The chain combines TRBV11-3 with TRBJ1-2; D remains unclear. CDR1 and CDR2 (germline): SGHNT, YENEEA. This CDR3 is built from 14 residues. Trimming cost V 2 bases and J 8 bases, with 15 bases left between them. The CDR3 sequence is CASSLKGLSDGYTF. CDR3 nucleotides: TGTGCCAGCAGCTTAAAAGGACTTTCCGACGGCTACACCTTC.

The chain recombines TRBV14 with TRBJ2-1; 7 bases match TRBD2. The V segment lost 1 base and the J segment 7 bases; nucleotides outside the gene matches: 10. CDR3 length equals 16 residues. Germline loops: CDR1 SGHDN, CDR2 FVKESK. The CDR3 nucleotides are TGTGCCAGCAGCCAAGCTCGCGGGAGAGGCGGGAATGAGCAGTTCTTC. Translation gives CASSQARGRGGNEQFF.

The chain combines TRBV18 with TRBJ1-3, with unresolved D. The CDR3 covers 14 residues. The germline V and J ends were trimmed by 1 base and 0 bases, with 4 bases remaining between them. Per germline, CDR1 KGHSH and CDR2 LQKENI. The CDR3 DNA follows: TGTGCCAGCTCACCACAATTCTCTGGAAACACCATATATTTT. Amino acid sequence: CASSPQFSGNTIYF.

The chain couples TRBV30 to TRBJ1-6; D is undetermined. CDR3 length equals 14 residues. Looked up from germline, CDR1 is GTSNPN and CDR2 is SVGIG (reference sequence). V lost 4 bases, J lost 6 bases, and 13 bases lay in between. The CDR3 region has the DNA TGTGCCTGGAAAATTTTTAACTCTAATTCACCCCTCCACTTT. This codes for CAWKIFNSNSPLHF.